The 9 T cell receptor beta chains below come from one sample, sequenced in a study of T cell responses to AZD1222 COVID-19 vaccine. Measured with immunoSEQ multiplex PCR; TCRdb has only the in-frame clones, and not every one. The sample comprises 150,000 or so clones, 94% of which are singletons, and 5.1% rests with the top ten. The starting material was peripheral blood, obtained 28 days after the second AZD1222 dose. Every receptor here comes from an adult who received the AZD1222 COVID-19 vaccine.

The J gene is TRBJ2-3, the V gene TRBV5-1; weak D call: TRBD2 (6 bases). The length of the CDR3 is 15 residues. V shed 1 base and J shed 3 bases, with 12 bases lying between them. Germline V lookup: CDR1 SGHRS, CDR2 YFSETQ. The CDR3 protein is CASSLKVGRTDTQYF. As DNA, the CDR3 is TGCGCCAGCAGCTTGAAAGTTGGGAGGACAGATACGCAGTATTTT.

The chain is built from TRBV30 and TRBJ1-5, with 10 nucleotides matching TRBD1. The CDR3 has 16 residues. Germline CDR1 GTSNPN, CDR2 SVGIG (reference sequence). V dropped 7 bases and J dropped 4; count of bases not matched to a gene: 13. This CDR3 reads CAFRVRGQGSNQPQHF. The CDR3 DNA reads TGTGCCTTTAGAGTTAGGGGACAGGGGTCAAATCAGCCCCAGCATTTT.

This clone appeared a single time. J is TRBJ1-2 and V is TRBV6-2 or TRBV6-3; D not certain. The CDR3 is 13 amino acids. The germline V gene has CDR1 MNHEY and CDR2 SVGEGT. The V end lost 7 bases, the J end lost 2 bases, and 11 bases lay between the germline ends. CDR3 region: CASTPAPNYGYTF. The CDR3 DNA reads TGTGCCAGCACCCCCGCCCCAAACTATGGCTACACCTTC.

This sequence joins TRBV28 and TRBJ1-1; D unresolved. The CDR3 has 14 residues. Germline values: CDR1 MDHEN, CDR2 SYDVKM. Between the trimmed V and J ends, which lost 4 bases and 1 base, there was a span of 10 bases. CDR3 sequence: CASSSPGKNTEAFF. In DNA, the CDR3 is TGTGCCAGCAGTTCGCCGGGAAAGAACACTGAAGCTTTCTTT.

The chain recombines TRBV5-1 with TRBJ1-1; perhaps TRBD1 as D (5 bases). Trimming cost V 3 bases and J 4 bases, with 19 bases left between them. Germline CDR1 SGHRS, CDR2 YFSETQ. This CDR3 is 16 amino acids long. CDR3: CASSSLPGTGSTEAFF. The CDR3 DNA is TGCGCCAGCAGCTCTCTCCCGGGGACTGGTTCCACTGAAGCTTTCTTT.

The rearrangement uses TRBV4-3 and TRBJ2-7; TRBD1 matches at 9 bases. Germline V gives CDR1 LGHNA, CDR2 YSLEER. With V trimmed by 1 base and J by 4 bases, 5 bases remained unmatched. The CDR3 has 15 residues. This chain's CDR3 is CASSQVVQGAYEQYF. In nucleotides, the CDR3 is TGCGCCAGCAGCCAAGTGGTACAGGGGGCGTACGAGCAGTACTTC.

Worth noting for this clone: The junction differs from germline at one of its ends, possibly a read error. This chain connects TRBV6-1 to TRBJ2-5; D gene unclear. CDR3 length equals 11 residues. CDR1 MNHNS and CDR2 SASEGT come from the germline V gene. The CDR3 sequence: CASSDQGTQYF. The CDR3 DNA reads as TGTGCCAGCAGTGACCAAGGGACCCAGTACTTC.

The chain links TRBV5-4 to TRBJ2-1; TRBD2 agrees at 10 bases. Looked up from germline, CDR1 is SGHNT and CDR2 is YYREEE (reference sequence). J lost 8 bases, V lost 2 bases, and 4 bases had no gene match. The CDR3 consists of 14 residues. CDR3 bases: TGTGCCAGCAGCTTCCCTAGCGGGAGTTATGAGCAGTTCTTC. Translated: CASSFPSGSYEQFF.

This clone was seen only once. The chain has TRBV6-1 and TRBJ1-5; maybe TRBD1 (6 bases). Trimming removed 0 bases at V and 6 bases at J, with 9 bases between. The CDR3 consists of 14 residues. Germline CDR1 is MNHNS and CDR2 is SASEGT. The CDR3: CASSEAGGVQPQHF. The CDR3 DNA sequence: TGTGCCAGCAGTGAAGCAGGGGGGGTTCAGCCCCAGCATTTT.